This T cell receptor (beta chain) was recorded in a study of pediatric ulcerative colitis. One to two pinch biopsies were taken from the rectum during colonoscopy. Overall study results and limits: Ulcerative colitis patients shared more blood-rectal clones than controls. Rectal repertoires separated controls, mild-moderate and acute severe colitis. This repertoire reflects total lymphocytes rather than subpopulations like regulatory T cells.

Points on this clone: What it binds is not known.

Produced via immunoSEQ multiplex PCR; TCRdb's table is partial and in-frame only. Here the sample spans some 35,000 clones, roughly 77% being singletons. The sequence came from a boy aged 10-17 years with mild ulcerative colitis. What was sequenced was gut tissue.

For the CDR3, the DNA is TGTGCCAGCAGTGACAGGGGGCCAGCCTACACCTTC. Encoded protein: CASSDRGPAYTF. The chain employs TRBV25-1 and TRBJ1-2; 8 positions agree with TRBD1. The germline CDR1 and CDR2 sequences are MGHDK and SYGVNS. This CDR3 contains 12 residues. With 3 bases clipped from V and 10 bases from J, the junction kept 4 bases outside the gene matches.